This TCR beta chain was captured by sequencing in a study of cytomegalovirus exposure and HLA in healthy donors. Study-wide points: In vitro data verified three CMV-associated chains as specific for CMV antigens. Investigators reported 164 TCR beta chains as tied to cytomegalovirus.

Germline V gene data show CDR1 as MDHEN and CDR2 as SYDVKM. After removal of 3 bases from V and 3 bases from J, the junction contained 4 bases not matched to a gene. The CDR3 spans 14 residues. To note about this clone: The antigen remains unidentified.

Some clones are missing from TCRdb's copy, which holds only in-frame ones; the method was immunoSEQ multiplex PCR. The sample includes about 79,000 clones, 93% seen only once; the top ten take 3.5% to 4%. It was the approximately 120-subject validation cohort, separate from the approximately 620-subject first cohort, to which the donors belonged. The gene calls are TRBV28 and TRBJ1-2; 7 bases match TRBD1. The TCR comes from a woman in her 30s in good health and CMV-seronegative. Sequenced material: PBMCs. The CDR3 sequence is CASSLAGTDYGYTF. The CDR3, as DNA: TGTGCCAGCAGTTTGGCCGGGACAGACTATGGCTACACCTTC.